One sample yielded the 25 T cell receptor beta chains listed below, sequenced in a study of OX40 agonist ivuxolimab in advanced cancers. TCRdb's copy holds only in-frame clones and misses some; the assay was immunoSEQ multiplex PCR. This sample carries tens of thousands of clones, 81% of them seen once, and the ten largest clones take about 7%. Here the sequenced sample was CD4+ or CD8+ T cells sorted from blood, taken in a trial of the OX40 agonist ivuxolimab. All receptors derive from an adult with an advanced solid tumor such as melanoma, head and neck, liver or kidney cancer.

The chain links TRBV19 to TRBJ2-1; 8 positions agree with TRBD2. Germline V gives CDR1 LNHDA, CDR2 SQIVND (reference sequence). This CDR3 has 15 residues. Trimming removed 5 bases from V and 3 bases from J; junction bases left unmatched: 6. The CDR3 reads CASSPGLAVYNEQFF. In DNA, the CDR3 is TGTGCCAGTAGTCCTGGACTAGCAGTCTACAATGAGCAGTTCTTC.

The gene calls are TRBV15 and TRBJ1-5; no clear D gene. The CDR3 extends over 14 amino acids. Germline V gene data show CDR1 as LNHNV and CDR2 as YYDKDF (reference sequence). Trimming left V 0 bases short and J 4 bases short, with 7 bases between. The CDR3 sequence is CATSRDLNNQPQHF. As DNA, the CDR3 is TGTGCCACCAGCAGAGATCTTAATAATCAGCCCCAGCATTTT.

The chain joins TRBV29-1 to TRBJ2-2, with 12 bases fitting TRBD1. The J segment lost 6 bases and the V segment lost 3 bases, leaving 11 bases of the junction unmatched. Germline-derived CDR1 and CDR2 are SQVTM and ANQGSEA. The CDR3 consists of 17 residues. The CDR3 DNA sequence: TGCAGCGTTGAGGGGTTGGTGGGACAGGGGGCGGCCGGGGAGCTGTTTTTT. Residues: CSVEGLVGQGAAGELFF.

The chain joins TRBV4-3 to TRBJ1-2, with D possibly being TRBD1 (5 bases). V was trimmed by 2 bases and J by 4 bases, leaving 14 bases between them. The V gene's germline CDR1 is LGHNA and CDR2 YSLEER. The CDR3 runs to 15 residues. The CDR3 DNA reads as TGCGCCAGCAGCCAACTATCCCCAGGGTTCTATGGCTACACCTTC. It encodes CASSQLSPGFYGYTF.

This clone has a handful of counts. This chain links TRBV5-4 with TRBJ2-5; TRBD1 aligns across 8 bases. Germline-derived CDR1 and CDR2 are SGHNT and YYREEE (reference sequence). CDR3 length: 16 amino acids. V lost 1 base and J lost 6; bases outside the gene matches: 11. As DNA, the CDR3 is TGTGCCAGCAGCTTGCTATTTGAGACAGGGGACCAGACCCAGTACTTC. Translating it yields CASSLLFETGDQTQYF.

In this sample, this clone turned up a few times. The CDR3 coding sequence is TGCGCCAGCAGTCTCAAGGTGGGAACAGATACGCAGTATTTT. It yields the protein CASSLKVGTDTQYF. The V and J genes are TRBV4-3 and TRBJ2-3; D remains unclear. Germline V gene data show CDR1 as LGHNA and CDR2 as YSLEER. V lost 6 bases to trimming and J lost 3 bases, with 13 bases between them. This CDR3 spans 14 amino acids.

The chain joins TRBV5-1 to TRBJ2-7, with D perhaps TRBD1 (6 bases). Trimming removed 5 bases at V and 3 bases at J, with 12 bases between. CDR3 length: 13 residues. The V gene's germline CDR1 is SGHRS and CDR2 YFSETQ. The CDR3: CASRDSKYYEQYF. The DNA of the CDR3 is TGCGCCAGCAGGGACAGCAAATACTACGAGCAGTACTTC.

The V gene is TRBV4-1, the J gene TRBJ2-2, with 12 bases fitting TRBD2. CDR3 size: 18 residues. V shed 2 bases, J shed 6 bases, and the junction held 10 bases outside the gene matches. Germline-derived CDR1 and CDR2 are MGHRA and YSYEKL. The CDR3 bases are TGCGCCAGCAGCCAAACCACAGCCGGACTAGCGGGGCCCGGGGAGCTGTTTTTT. It is translated as CASSQTTAGLAGPGELFF.

The gene calls are TRBV7-9 and TRBJ2-7; the D gene is possibly TRBD2 (6 bases). The ends were cut back, 1 base at V and 2 bases at J, with 9 bases in the middle. The CDR3 contains 14 residues. The germline V gene has CDR1 SEHNR and CDR2 FQNEAQ (reference sequence). The DNA of the CDR3 is TGTGCCAGCAGCTTAGGGGGAGGCACCTACGAGCAGTACTTC. As protein: CASSLGGGTYEQYF.

The rearrangement uses TRBV27 and TRBJ1-5, with D possibly matching TRBD1 (6 bases). This CDR3 has 14 amino acids. Trimming shortened V by 4 bases and J by 0 bases, and 7 bases separated the two germline ends. Germline V gene sequence: CDR1 MNHEY, CDR2 SMNVEV (reference sequence). The CDR3 here is CASSSGVSNQPQHF. CDR3 DNA: TGTGCCAGCAGTTCAGGGGTTAGCAATCAGCCCCAGCATTTT.

This chain joins TRBV28 and TRBJ1-5, with D unresolved. This CDR3 is 16 amino acids long. Germline-derived CDR1 and CDR2 are MDHEN and SYDVKM. V was shortened by 5 bases and J by 4 bases, with 18 bases between the two germline ends. The CDR3 sequence: CASSQLRNSVNQPQHF. The CDR3 DNA reads TGTGCCAGCAGTCAGCTTAGGAACTCGGTAAATCAGCCCCAGCATTTT.

J is TRBJ2-7 and V is TRBV6-5, with D maybe TRBD2 (5 bases). V was clipped by 2 bases and J by 2 bases, with 10 bases between them. Germline V CDR1 and CDR2: MNHEY, SVGAGI. The CDR3 is made up of 14 amino acids. Here the CDR3 DNA reads TGTGCCAGCAGTTACGGGGAGAGGACCTACGAGCAGTACTTC. This translates into CASSYGERTYEQYF.

The V gene is TRBV28, the J gene TRBJ2-1, with D possibly TRBD2 on 5 matching bases. The CDR3 is 16 residues long. V was shortened by 5 bases and J by 2 bases, with 16 bases between the two germline ends. CDR1 and CDR2 from the germline V gene are MDHEN and SYDVKM. As DNA, the CDR3 is TGTGCCAGCAGTGCCCTGGGAGCCTATACCTACAATGAGCAGTTCTTC. This gives the protein CASSALGAYTYNEQFF.

The chain couples TRBV28 to TRBJ2-7, with 8 nucleotides matching TRBD2. V trimming: 7 bases; J trimming: 2 bases; junction bases outside the gene matches: 1. The germline V gene has CDR1 MDHEN and CDR2 SYDVKM. CDR3 length: 12 residues. CDR3 sequence: CASMTSAYEQYF. The CDR3, as DNA: TGTGCCAGCATGACTAGCGCCTACGAGCAGTACTTC.

The chain carries TRBV4-1 and TRBJ1-1, with 9 positions matching TRBD1. This CDR3 has 14 residues. Germline values: CDR1 MGHRA, CDR2 YSYEKL. V was clipped by 4 bases and J by 3 bases; unmatched bases: 3. In DNA form, the CDR3 reads TGCGCCAGCAGCCGGGACAGGGCAGACACTGAAGCTTTCTTT. This codes for CASSRDRADTEAFF.

The chain employs TRBV10-1 and TRBJ2-2, with 8 nucleotides matching TRBD2. This CDR3 is built from 17 residues. V dropped 1 base and J dropped 0; count of bases not matched to a gene: 4. Germline V lookup: CDR1 WNHNN, CDR2 SYGVQD (reference sequence). CDR3 residues: CASSEFSSGANTGELFF. The CDR3 DNA follows: TGCGCCAGCAGTGAGTTCAGTAGCGGGGCGAACACCGGGGAGCTGTTTTTT.

This clone was seen once. The rearrangement uses TRBV28 and TRBJ1-1; D remains unclear. The CDR3 has 13 residues. Trimming took 3 bases from V and 2 from J, leaving 7 bases between them. From germline, CDR1 is MDHEN and CDR2 SYDVKM. DNA of the CDR3: TGTGCCAGCAGTTTGCTCACAAACACTGAAGCTTTCTTT. Translation gives CASSLLTNTEAFF.

V is TRBV19 and J is TRBJ2-1; D remains ambiguous. This CDR3 is built from 12 residues. Trimming cost V 5 bases and J 6 bases, with 8 bases left between them. Looked up from germline, CDR1 is LNHDA and CDR2 is SQIVND (reference sequence). CDR3 protein: CASSFSSNEQFF. The CDR3 DNA reads as TGTGCCAGTAGTTTCAGTTCCAATGAGCAGTTCTTC.

This clone has just a few counts. The genes are TRBV28 and TRBJ1-1; TRBD1 aligns across 7 bases. The CDR3 runs 12 residues. CDR1 MDHEN and CDR2 SYDVKM come from the germline V gene. V dropped 8 bases and J dropped 8; count of bases not matched to a gene: 8. This CDR3 reads CASSQGGREAFF. The CDR3 DNA follows: TGTGCCAGCTCTCAGGGGGGGCGCGAAGCTTTCTTT.

In its sample, this clone was seen a few times. V and J are TRBV4-3 and TRBJ2-1; no definite D call. The germline CDR1 and CDR2 sequences are LGHNA and YSLEER. V dropped 6 bases and J dropped 4 bases, with 10 bases sitting between them. The CDR3 sequence is 13 residues long. CDR3 DNA: TGCGCCAGCAGTCCAACCCTTTACAATGAGCAGTTCTTC. This translates into CASSPTLYNEQFF.

The genes are TRBV5-1 and TRBJ2-5, with D hard to call. This CDR3 is built from 14 residues. Trimming cost V 4 bases and J 7 bases, with 17 bases left between them. Germline CDR1 and CDR2: SGHRS and YFSETQ. DNA for the CDR3: TGCGCCAGCAGCCCACCCGGGTCACCCGGGACCCAGTACTTC. Protein sequence: CASSPPGSPGTQYF.

V is TRBV7-9 and J is TRBJ1-5, with D possibly matching TRBD1 (5 bases). CDR3 size: 17 residues. Trimming pared 0 bases from V and 0 bases from J, leaving 12 bases between. CDR1 and CDR2 (germline): SEHNR, FQNEAQ (reference sequence). The CDR3 coding sequence is TGTGCCAGCAGCTTAGCGAAGGGACCGTATAGCAATCAGCCCCAGCATTTT. Translated, it gives CASSLAKGPYSNQPQHF.

The genes are TRBV6-5 and TRBJ2-6, with a weak D call TRBD2 (6 bases). The CDR3 covers 15 residues. The V and J ends lost 2 bases and 1 base respectively, with 6 bases between them. CDR1 and CDR2 (germline): MNHEY, SVGAGI. The CDR3 sequence is CASSYGGSGANVLTF. Here the CDR3 DNA reads TGTGCCAGCAGTTACGGGGGGTCTGGGGCCAACGTCCTGACTTTC.

The chain is built from TRBV10-3 and TRBJ1-6; D perhaps matches TRBD1 (5 bases). Germline CDR1 is ENHRY and CDR2 is SYGVKD. The V end lost 2 bases, the J end lost 7 bases, and 9 bases lay between the germline ends. The CDR3 is 14 amino acids. DNA of the CDR3: TGTGCCATCAGTGAGGCAGGGTGGAATTCACCCCTCCACTTT. This encodes CAISEAGWNSPLHF.

The chain couples TRBV4-3 to TRBJ1-1; D perhaps matches TRBD1 (5 bases). The CDR3 length is 15 residues. Germline assignment: CDR1 LGHNA and CDR2 YSLEER. Trimming cost V 1 base and J 10 bases, with 19 bases left between them. The CDR3 loop is CASSQVGRAPGGAFF. CDR3 sequence (DNA): TGCGCCAGCAGCCAAGTCGGCAGGGCCCCCGGCGGAGCTTTCTTT.